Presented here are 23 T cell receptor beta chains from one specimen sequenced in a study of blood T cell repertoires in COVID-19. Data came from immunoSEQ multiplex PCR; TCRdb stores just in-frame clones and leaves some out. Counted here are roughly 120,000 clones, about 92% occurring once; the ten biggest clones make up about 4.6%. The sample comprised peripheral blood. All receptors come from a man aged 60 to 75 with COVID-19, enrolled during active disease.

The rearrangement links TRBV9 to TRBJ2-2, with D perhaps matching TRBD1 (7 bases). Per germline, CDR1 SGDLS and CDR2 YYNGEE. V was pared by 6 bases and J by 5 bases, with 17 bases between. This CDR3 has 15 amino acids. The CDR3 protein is CASNAQTGRTGELFF. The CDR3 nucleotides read TGTGCCAGCAACGCTCAGACAGGGAGGACCGGGGAGCTGTTTTTT. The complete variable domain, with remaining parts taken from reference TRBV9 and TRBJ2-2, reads DSGVTQTPKHLITATGQRVTLRCSPRSGDLSVYWYQQSLDQGLQFLIQYYNGEERAKGNILERFSAQQFPDLHSELNLSSLELGDSALYFCASNAQTGRTGELFFGEGSRLTVL.

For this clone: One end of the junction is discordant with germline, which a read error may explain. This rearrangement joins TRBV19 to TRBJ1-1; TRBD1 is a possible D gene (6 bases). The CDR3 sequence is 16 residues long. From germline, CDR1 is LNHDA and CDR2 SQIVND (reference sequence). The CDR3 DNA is TGTGCCAGTCGTATAGCCCGTGGGGGCGCGAACACTGAAGCTTTCTTT. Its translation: CASRIARGGANTEAFF.

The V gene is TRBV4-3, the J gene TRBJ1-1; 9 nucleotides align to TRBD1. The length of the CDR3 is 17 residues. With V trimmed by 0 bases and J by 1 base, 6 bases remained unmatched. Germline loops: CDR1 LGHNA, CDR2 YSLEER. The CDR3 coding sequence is TGCGCCAGCAGCCAAGACTTCGGGGGACAGGGGAACACTGAAGCTTTCTTT. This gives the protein CASSQDFGGQGNTEAFF.

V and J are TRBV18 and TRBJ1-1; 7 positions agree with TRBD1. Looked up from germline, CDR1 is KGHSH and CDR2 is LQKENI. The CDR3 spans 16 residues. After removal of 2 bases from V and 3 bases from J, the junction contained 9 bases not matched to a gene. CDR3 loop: CASSPSSGTGDTEAFF. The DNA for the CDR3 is TGTGCCAGCTCACCATCGAGCGGAACAGGGGACACTGAAGCTTTCTTT.

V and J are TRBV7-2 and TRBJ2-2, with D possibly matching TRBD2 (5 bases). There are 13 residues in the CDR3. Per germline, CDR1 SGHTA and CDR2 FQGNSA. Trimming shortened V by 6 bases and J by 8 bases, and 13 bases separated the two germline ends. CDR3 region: CASSTDFRGELFF. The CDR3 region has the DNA TGTGCCAGCAGTACGGACTTCAGAGGGGAGCTGTTTTTT.

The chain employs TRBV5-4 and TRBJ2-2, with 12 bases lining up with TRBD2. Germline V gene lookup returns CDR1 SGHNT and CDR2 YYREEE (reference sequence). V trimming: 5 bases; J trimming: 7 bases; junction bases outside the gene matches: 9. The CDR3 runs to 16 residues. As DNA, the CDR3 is TGTGCCAGCAGTCCTCCTAGCGGGAGGGCGGACGGGGAGCTGTTTTTT. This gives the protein CASSPPSGRADGELFF.

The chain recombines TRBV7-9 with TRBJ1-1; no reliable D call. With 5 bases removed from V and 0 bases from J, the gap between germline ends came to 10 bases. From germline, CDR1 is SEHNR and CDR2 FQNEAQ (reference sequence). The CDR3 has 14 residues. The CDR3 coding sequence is TGTGCCAGCAGCCCCCCCCAGATGAACACTGAAGCTTTCTTT. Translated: CASSPPQMNTEAFF.

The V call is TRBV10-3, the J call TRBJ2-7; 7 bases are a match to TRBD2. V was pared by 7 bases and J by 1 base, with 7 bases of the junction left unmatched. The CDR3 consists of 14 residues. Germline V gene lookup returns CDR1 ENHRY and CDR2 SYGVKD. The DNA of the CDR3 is TGTGCCATCACCCCGACTAGCCGTTCCTACGAGCAGTACTTC. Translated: CAITPTSRSYEQYF.

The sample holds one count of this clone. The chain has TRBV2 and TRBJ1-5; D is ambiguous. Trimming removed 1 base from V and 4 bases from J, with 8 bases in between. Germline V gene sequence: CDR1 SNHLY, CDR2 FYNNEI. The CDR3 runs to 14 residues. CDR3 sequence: CASSEGPANQPQHF. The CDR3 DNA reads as TGTGCCAGCAGTGAAGGGCCAGCGAATCAGCCCCAGCATTTT.

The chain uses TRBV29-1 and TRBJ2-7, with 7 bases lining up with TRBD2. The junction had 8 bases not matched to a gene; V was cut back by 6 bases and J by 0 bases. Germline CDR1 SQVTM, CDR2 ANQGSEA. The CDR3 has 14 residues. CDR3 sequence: CSVRSGAASYEQYF. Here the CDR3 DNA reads TGCAGCGTCCGAAGCGGGGCAGCCTCCTACGAGCAGTACTTC.

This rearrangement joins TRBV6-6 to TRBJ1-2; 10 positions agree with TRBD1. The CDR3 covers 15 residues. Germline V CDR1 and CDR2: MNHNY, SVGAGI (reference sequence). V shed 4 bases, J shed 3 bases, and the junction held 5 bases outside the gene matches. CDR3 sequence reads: CASSLLDRGHYGYTF. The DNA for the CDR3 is TGTGCCAGCAGTTTGCTCGACAGGGGGCACTATGGCTACACCTTC.

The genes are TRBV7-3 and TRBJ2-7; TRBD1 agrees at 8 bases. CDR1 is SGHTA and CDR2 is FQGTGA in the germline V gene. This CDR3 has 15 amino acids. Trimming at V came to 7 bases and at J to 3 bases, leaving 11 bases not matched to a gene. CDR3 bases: TGTGCCAGCACCCACGACAGGGGCCACAGCTACGAGCAGTACTTC. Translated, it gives CASTHDRGHSYEQYF.

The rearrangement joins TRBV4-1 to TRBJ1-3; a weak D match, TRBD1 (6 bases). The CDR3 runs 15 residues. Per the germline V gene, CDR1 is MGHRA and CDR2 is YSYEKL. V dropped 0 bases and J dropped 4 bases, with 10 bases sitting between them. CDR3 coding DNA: TGCGCCAGCAGCCAAGATGAAACAGGGGGAAACACCATATATTTT. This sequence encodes CASSQDETGGNTIYF.

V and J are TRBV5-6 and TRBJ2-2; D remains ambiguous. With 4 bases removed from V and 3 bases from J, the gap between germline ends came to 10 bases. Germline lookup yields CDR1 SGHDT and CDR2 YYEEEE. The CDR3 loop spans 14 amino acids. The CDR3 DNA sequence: TGTGCCAGCAGCCTGATATCAGACACCGGGGAGCTGTTTTTT. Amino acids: CASSLISDTGELFF.

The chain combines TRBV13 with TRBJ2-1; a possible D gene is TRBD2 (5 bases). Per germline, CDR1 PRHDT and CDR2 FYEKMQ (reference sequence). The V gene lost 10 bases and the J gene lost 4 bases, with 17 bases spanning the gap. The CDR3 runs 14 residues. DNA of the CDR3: TGTGCCACCAATACCCGTAGCGTTTACAATGAGCAGTTCTTC. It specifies CATNTRSVYNEQFF. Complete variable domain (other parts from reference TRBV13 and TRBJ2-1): AAGVIQSPRHLIKEKRETATLKCYPIPRHDTVYWYQQGPGQDPQFLISFYEKMQSDKGSIPDRFSAQQFSDYHSELNMSSLELGDSALYFCATNTRSVYNEQFFGPGTRLTVL.

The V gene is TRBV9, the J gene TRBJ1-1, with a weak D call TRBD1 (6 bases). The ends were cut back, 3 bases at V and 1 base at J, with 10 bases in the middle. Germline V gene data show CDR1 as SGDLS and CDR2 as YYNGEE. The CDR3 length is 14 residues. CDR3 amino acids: CASSAGQPNTEAFF. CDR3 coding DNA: TGTGCCAGCAGCGCGGGACAACCGAACACTGAAGCTTTCTTT.

CDR3: CASSVGLAGVFYEQYF. In nucleotides, the CDR3 is TGTGCCAGCAGTGTAGGCCTAGCGGGGGTATTCTACGAGCAGTACTTC. The rearrangement uses TRBV2 and TRBJ2-7, with TRBD2 matching 10 bases. The V gene's germline CDR1 is SNHLY and CDR2 FYNNEI. CDR3 size: 16 residues. Trimming cost V 4 bases and J 3 bases; bases outside gene matches: 9. Full variable domain (remainder filled in from reference TRBV2 and TRBJ2-7): EPEVTQTPSHQVTQMGQEVILRCVPISNHLYFYWYRQILGQKVEFLVSFYNNEISEKSEIFDDQFSVERPDGSNFTLKIRSTKLEDSAMYFCASSVGLAGVFYEQYFGPGTRLTVT.

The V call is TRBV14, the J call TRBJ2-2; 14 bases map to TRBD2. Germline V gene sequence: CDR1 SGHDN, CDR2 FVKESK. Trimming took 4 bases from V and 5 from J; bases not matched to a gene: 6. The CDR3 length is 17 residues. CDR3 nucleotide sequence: TGTGCCAGCAGCCCGGGACTAGCGGGAGCGACGACCGGGGAGCTGTTTTTT. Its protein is CASSPGLAGATTGELFF.

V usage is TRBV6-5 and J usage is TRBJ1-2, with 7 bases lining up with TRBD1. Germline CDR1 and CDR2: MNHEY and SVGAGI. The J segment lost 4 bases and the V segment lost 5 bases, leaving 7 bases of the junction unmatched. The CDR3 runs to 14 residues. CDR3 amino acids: CASSNGWDSYGYTF. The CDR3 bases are TGTGCCAGCAGTAACGGATGGGACAGCTATGGCTACACCTTC.

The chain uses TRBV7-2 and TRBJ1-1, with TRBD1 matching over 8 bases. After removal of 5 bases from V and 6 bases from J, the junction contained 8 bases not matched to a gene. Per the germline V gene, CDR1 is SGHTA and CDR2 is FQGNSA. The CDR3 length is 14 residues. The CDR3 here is CASSAGQGGPEAFF. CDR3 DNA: TGTGCCAGCAGCGCCGGACAGGGCGGGCCTGAAGCTTTCTTT.

The CDR3, as DNA: TGTGCCAGCAGGCGGACACAAGGAAACACCATATATTTT. Amino acids: CASRRTQGNTIYF. This chain connects TRBV6-5 to TRBJ1-3; weak D call: TRBD1 (5 bases). Deletions cut 6 bases from V and 4 bases from J, with 10 bases between. CDR1 and CDR2 from the germline V gene are MNHEY and SVGAGI. CDR3 length equals 13 residues.

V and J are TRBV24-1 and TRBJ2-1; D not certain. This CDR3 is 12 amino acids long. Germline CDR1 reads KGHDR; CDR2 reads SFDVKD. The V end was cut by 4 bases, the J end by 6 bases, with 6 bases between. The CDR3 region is CATSDPGNEQFF. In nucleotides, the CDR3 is TGTGCCACCAGTGACCCCGGCAATGAGCAGTTCTTC.

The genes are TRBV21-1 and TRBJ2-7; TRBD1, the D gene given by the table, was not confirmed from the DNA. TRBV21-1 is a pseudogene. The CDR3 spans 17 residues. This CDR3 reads CASSKAEVGQVDYEQYF. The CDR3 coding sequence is TGTGCCAGCAGCAAGGCGGAAGTGGGACAGGTTGACTACGAGCAGTACTTC.